Listed below are T cell receptor beta chains from one sample, sequenced in a study of blood T cell repertoires in COVID-19. Here immunoSEQ multiplex PCR was the method, and the copy in TCRdb shows in-frame clones only, minus some. This table has 150,000 to 200,000 clones, around 81% appearing once. What was sequenced was peripheral blood. The source is a man aged 55 to 69 with COVID-19, enrolled during active disease. The CDR3 runs from the conserved cysteine through the conserved F or W. A D gene is named only where the DNA matches it firmly. Clone size is stated in some rows and not others, as once, few, many or a class when expanded.

V	size	D	J	CDR3	DNA
TRBV18	.	TRBD2	TRBJ2-1	CASSPRTSGREGEQFF	TGTGCCAGCTCGCCCCGGACTAGCGGGAGGGAAGGTGAGCAGTTCTTC
TRBV30	.	.	TRBJ1-2	CAWRSGGPGGYTF	TGTGCCTGGAGGTCGGGAGGGCCGGGGGGCTACACCTTC
TRBV4-3	few	.	TRBJ1-3	CASSISRGTGNTIYF	TGCGCCAGCAGCATATCACGGGGTACAGGAAACACCATATATTTT
TRBV4-3	.	TRBD1	TRBJ1-1	CASSQATGGTEAFF	TGCGCCAGCAGCCAAGCGACAGGGGGTACTGAAGCTTTCTTT
TRBV3-1/TRBV3-2	.	.	TRBJ1-1	CASSPNVGFAEAFF	TGTGCCAGCAGCCCAAACGTCGGGTTCGCTGAAGCTTTCTTT
TRBV2	few	TRBD1	TRBJ1-5	CASSERDRGKGQPQHF	TGTGCCAGCAGTGAGCGGGACAGGGGGAAGGGTCAGCCCCAGCATTTT
TRBV6-5	.	.	TRBJ1-5	CASSSARAYQPQHF	TGTGCCAGCTCCTCCGCGAGGGCGTATCAGCCCCAGCATTTT
TRBV5-1	.	.	TRBJ1-5	CASSLDSYQPQHF	TGCGCCAGCAGCCTGGACAGCTATCAGCCCCAGCATTTT
TRBV9	.	.	TRBJ2-1	CASSVSPSYNEQFF	TGTGCCAGCAGCGTCTCCCCTTCCTACAATGAGCAGTTCTTC
TRBV11-2	.	.	TRBJ1-3	CASILSGSGNTIYF	TGTGCCAGCATCCTCTCAGGCTCTGGAAACACCATATATTTT
TRBV5-1	.	TRBD2	TRBJ2-7	CASSFTSGSYEQYF	TGCGCCAGCAGCTTTACTAGCGGATCGTACGAGCAGTACTTC
TRBV30	.	TRBD2	TRBJ2-1	CAFRSSGSYNEQFF	TGTGCCTTTCGCAGTAGCGGGAGCTACAATGAGCAGTTCTTC
TRBV29-1	.	.	TRBJ2-3	CSVGQASTDTQYF	TGCAGCGTTGGCCAGGCCAGCACAGATACGCAGTATTTT
TRBV6-5	.	.	TRBJ2-7	CASGQFRYEQYF	TGTGCCAGCGGACAATTCCGGTACGAGCAGTACTTC
TRBV5-1	.	.	TRBJ2-1	CASTRQVSDNEQFF	TGCGCCAGCACCCGACAGGTCTCGGACAATGAGCAGTTCTTC
TRBV5-4	.	.	TRBJ1-2	CASSIDIEYGYTF	TGTGCCAGCAGCATCGATATAGAGTATGGCTACACCTTC
TRBV21-1	.	.	TRBJ1-2	CASSRLRLRVTTYGYTF	TGTGCCAGCAGCAGGCTACGGCTGCGGGTAACCACCTATGGCTACACCTTC
TRBV14	.	.	TRBJ2-3	CASSQGQTTDTQYF	TGTGCCAGCAGCCAAGGACAGACCACAGATACGCAGTATTTT
TRBV3-1/TRBV3-2	.	.	TRBJ2-7	CASSQEIWAGTSYEQYF	TGTGCCAGCAGCCAAGAGATCTGGGCGGGTACCTCCTACGAGCAGTACTTC
TRBV5-1	once	TRBD1	TRBJ1-2	CASSPTGPEYGYTF	TGCGCCAGCAGCCCGACAGGGCCGGAGTATGGCTACACCTTC
TRBV6-5	.	TRBD1	TRBJ1-2	CASSRDRAGGYTF	TGTGCCAGCAGCCGCGACAGGGCGGGGGGCTACACCTTC
TRBV11-2	.	TRBD1	TRBJ1-2	CASTLRTGNNDGYTF	TGTGCCAGCACCCTGAGGACAGGGAATAATGATGGCTACACCTTC
TRBV13	.	.	TRBJ2-6	CASSRRTGSLAGGSGANVLTF	TGTGCCAGCAGCCGTCGGACAGGTTCGCTGGCGGGAGGATCTGGGGCCAACGTCCTGACTTTC
TRBV4-3	.	.	TRBJ1-2	CASSQDGRENYGYTF	TGCGCCAGCAGCCAAGATGGCCGGGAGAACTATGGCTACACCTTC
TRBV18	.	TRBD1	TRBJ1-4	CASSPSMTGEKLFF	TGTGCCAGCTCACCCTCAATGACAGGGGAAAAACTGTTTTTT
TRBV10-3	.	.	TRBJ2-1	CAISDRLTNEQFF	TGTGCCATCAGTGACCGACTCACTAATGAGCAGTTCTTC
TRBV7-2	.	TRBD1	TRBJ2-2	CASSRTENRGKNTGELFF	TGTGCCAGCAGCAGGACAGAGAACAGGGGGAAAAACACCGGGGAGCTGTTTTTT
TRBV7-8	.	.	TRBJ1-3	CASSSQGANTIYF	TGTGCCAGCTCATCACAGGGAGCTAACACCATATATTTT
TRBV19	.	TRBD1	TRBJ1-2	CASSRPGQGRYGYTF	TGTGCCAGTAGCCGGCCGGGACAGGGGCGCTATGGCTACACCTTC
TRBV28	.	.	TRBJ2-1	CASSFQIPNEQFF	TGTGCCAGCAGTTTTCAGATTCCCAATGAGCAGTTCTTC
TRBV18	.	.	TRBJ2-4	CASSPPTGRKNIQYF	TGTGCCAGCTCACCACCGACAGGGAGGAAAAACATTCAGTACTTC
TRBV28	once	TRBD1	TRBJ1-4	CASSFSDRAPEKLFF	TGTGCCAGCAGTTTCTCTGACAGGGCTCCCGAAAAACTGTTTTTT
TRBV3-1/TRBV3-2	once	.	TRBJ1-2	CASSQESGGTLYGYTF	TGTGCCAGCAGCCAAGAATCGGGCGGGACGTTGTATGGCTACACCTTC
TRBV5-1	.	.	TRBJ1-1	CASSLDATGTEAFF	TGCGCCAGCAGCTTGGATGCGACGGGCACTGAAGCTTTCTTT
TRBV9	.	.	TRBJ1-6	CASSVDRDNSPLHF	TGTGCCAGCAGCGTAGACAGGGATAATTCACCCCTCCACTTT
TRBV11-2	.	.	TRBJ1-1	CASSFFFGPLGF	TGTGCCAGCAGCTTCTTTTTTGGTCCCCTCGGCTTT
TRBV19	.	.	TRBJ1-6	CASSMEGLASPLHF	TGTGCCAGTAGTATGGAGGGGCTGGCTTCACCCCTCCACTTT
TRBV6-2/TRBV6-3	.	.	TRBJ1-1	CASSYLVGENTEAFF	TGTGCCAGCAGTTACCTCGTCGGGGAAAACACTGAAGCTTTCTTT
TRBV10-3	.	.	TRBJ2-5	CAISESRETQYF	TGTGCCATCAGTGAGTCGCGGGAGACCCAGTACTTC
TRBV9	.	.	TRBJ1-4	CASSVRDSMNEKLFF	TGTGCCAGCAGCGTTCGGGACTCGATGAATGAAAAACTGTTTTTT
TRBV6-5	.	TRBD1	TRBJ1-1	CASSSLDRGRTEAFF	TGTGCCAGCAGTTCCTTAGACAGGGGGCGGACTGAAGCTTTCTTT
TRBV18	.	TRBD1	TRBJ2-7	CASSPGTDSYEQYF	TGTGCCAGCTCACCTGGGACAGACTCCTACGAGCAGTACTTC
TRBV10-3	.	TRBD1	TRBJ1-5	CAISESTGVGNQPQHF	TGTGCCATCAGTGAGTCTACAGGGGTGGGAAATCAGCCCCAGCATTTT
TRBV25-1	.	TRBD1	TRBJ1-2	CASSETGGIRGYTF	TGTGCCAGCAGTGAGACAGGGGGGATTCGTGGCTACACCTTC
TRBV20-1	.	.	TRBJ1-2	CSARWGQGYTF	TGCAGTGCGAGATGGGGGCAGGGCTACACCTTC
TRBV10-1	.	.	TRBJ2-1	CASSESRGMNNEQFF	TGCGCCAGCAGTGAGTCTCGCGGGATGAACAATGAGCAGTTCTTC
TRBV11-2	.	.	TRBJ2-1	CASSPVGLNDEQFF	TGTGCCAGCAGCCCGGTTGGACTTAACGATGAGCAGTTCTTC
TRBV12-3/TRBV12-4	once	TRBD1	TRBJ1-1	CASSLRQGTAFF	TGTGCCAGCAGTCTAAGACAGGGTACAGCTTTCTTT
TRBV3-1/TRBV3-2	.	.	TRBJ2-5	CASSLRGEETQYF	TGTGCCAGCAGCCTCCGCGGGGAAGAGACCCAGTACTTC
TRBV13	.	.	TRBJ2-1	CASSLGYSSYNEQFF	TGTGCCAGCAGCTTAGGATACAGCTCCTACAATGAGCAGTTCTTC
TRBV10-3	once	TRBD1	TRBJ1-5	CAISPGQGVQPQHF	TGTGCCATCAGCCCGGGACAGGGCGTTCAGCCCCAGCATTTT
TRBV5-5	.	TRBD1	TRBJ2-3	CASQTGGRTDTQYF	TGTGCCAGCCAGACAGGGGGACGCACAGATACGCAGTATTTT